The sequence of this T cell receptor (beta chain) was determined in a study of regulatory T cells in long-lasting Graves disease. Trimming took off 7 bases at V and 4 bases at J, with 18 bases between the two ends. The CDR3 is made up of 15 amino acids. In germline, CDR1 is SGHRS, CDR2 YFSETQ. The table lists this clonotype with many counts. iRepertoire HTBI primers and Arm-PCR of CDR3 regions built TCR beta libraries. TCRdb analysed the multiplex PCR reads with MiXCR anew, one entry per CDR3 protein. This sample yields some 500,000 distinct CDR3 sequences, of which roughly a sixth are seen a single time; roughly 25% belongs to the top ten. Time point denoted: newly diagnosed GD, antithyroid drugs for less than 3 months. Researchers made the TCR library from RNA that was extracted from PBMCs. A further study also used this sample, focusing on T cells in Graves' hyperthyroidism and ophthalmopathy. That work adds: The study used the HTBI primer set for a first-round RT-PCR of the TCR CDR3.

This specimen was peripheral blood mononuclear cells (PBMCs), taken at new diagnosis, from a patient treated with antithyroid drugs. This clonotype was sampled from a woman aged 35-60 years with Graves disease. The V and J genes are TRBV5-1 and TRBJ2-1, with D perhaps being TRBD1 or TRBD2 (6 bases each). The DNA of the CDR3 is TGCGCCAGCCAGGGTGATAGGGGGGCGTACAATGAGCAGTTCTTC. Translated, it gives CASQGDRGAYNEQFF.